This T cell receptor (beta chain) is from a study of cytomegalovirus exposure and HLA in healthy donors. The V gene lost 4 bases and the J gene lost 4 bases, with 15 bases spanning the gap. CDR1 is SGHRS, CDR2 YFSETQ, per germline. This CDR3 has 14 residues. In the PCR, 60 Vbeta and 13 Jbeta primers were used. Assay used: immunoSEQ multiplex PCR; TCRdb lists only in-frame clones, some missing. This sample has 100,000 to 120,000 clones; 86% occur once, and the top ten carry 1.5% to 2%. The chain uses TRBV5-1 and TRBJ2-7; D is unresolved. What was sequenced was PBMCs. The clonotype was recovered from a man between 40 and 49 years old in good health and CMV-seronegative. This CDR3 reads CASSLTTSLYEQYF. Here the CDR3 DNA reads TGCGCCAGCAGCCTAACGACAAGCCTATACGAGCAGTACTTC.